The clone carrying this T cell receptor beta chain was picked up a small number of times. Antigen: not known. The data were taken from a study of T-cell memory formation after mild COVID-19. Turning to the study itself: TCR clusters largely stayed donor specific.

Employing constant-segment primers, 5'RACE generated TCR alpha and TCR beta cDNA libraries bearing sample barcodes and UMIs. TCRdb itself ran the 5' RACE reads through MiXCR, one entry per CDR3 protein. The sample carries 450,000 or so distinct CDR3 sequences, around a quarter recorded once. Whole-study results and caveats: Cross-reactive memory apparently joined, as some responding clones appeared in pre-infection memory. Among clones contracting day 15 to 85, CD4/CD8 was balanced, whereas later expanders leaned CD4+.

This TCR was sampled from an adult woman who had mild COVID-19 (a few samples of this study predate the infection). Cell type and time point are not known. The sample comprised PBMCs or a T cell subset sorted from them (not recorded which).

CDR3 bases: TGTGCCAGCAGTGCGGAGGTCATTCAGTACTTC. Its protein is CASSAEVIQYF. V and J are TRBV2 and TRBJ2-4, with D perhaps TRBD2 (5 bases). The CDR3 length is 11 residues. The germline CDR1 and CDR2 sequences are SNHLY and FYNNEI. V lost 4 bases to trimming and J lost 9 bases, with 7 bases between them. Based on the CDR3 plus reference TRBV2 and TRBJ2-4, the full variable domain is EPEVTQTPSHQVTQMGQEVILRCVPISNHLYFYWYRQILGQKVEFLVSFYNNEISEKSEIFDDQFSVERPDGSNFTLKIRSTKLEDSAMYFCASSAEVIQYFGAGTRLSVL.